Each of the 3 T cell receptor beta chains below was sequenced from the same sample in a study of shared clonotypes between healthy human individuals. The repertoire was sequenced with immunoSEQ multiplex PCR; TCRdb's copy has only in-frame clones and lacks some. The sample includes some 2.4 million clones, 93% of them seen just once. The material sequenced was naive CD4+ T cells from PBMCs. The subset here: CD45RA+ positively selected. The receptor source for this set is a man younger than 35 in good health. Some clones in this sample may be carry-over from other donors' samples.

The V and J genes are TRBV5-1 and TRBJ1-1; D unclear. Per the germline V gene, CDR1 is SGHRS and CDR2 is YFSETQ. The CDR3 spans 16 residues. V was trimmed by 0 bases and J by 4 bases, leaving 16 bases between them. The CDR3 loop reads CASSLAPVGLGTEAFF. CDR3 DNA: TGCGCCAGCAGCTTGGCCCCCGTAGGGCTGGGCACTGAAGCTTTCTTT.

V and J are TRBV7-9 and TRBJ2-3; D ambiguous. Trimming removed 5 bases at V and 6 bases at J, with 9 bases between. The CDR3 loop spans 12 amino acids. Germline CDR1 is SEHNR and CDR2 is FQNEAQ (reference sequence). CDR3 in DNA: TGTGCCAGCAGCCCCGTCCCGGATACGCAGTATTTT. This encodes CASSPVPDTQYF. The entire variable domain, with the rest obtained from reference TRBV7-9 and TRBJ2-3, is as follows: DTGVSQNPRHKITKRGQNVTFRCDPISEHNRLYWYRQTLGQGPEFLTYFQNEAQLEKSRLLSDRFSAERPKGSFSTLEIQRTEQGDSAMYLCASSPVPDTQYFGPGTRLTVL.

The V gene is TRBV27, the J gene TRBJ2-2, with 9 bases that match TRBD2. The CDR3 covers 16 residues. After removal of 4 bases from V and 6 bases from J, the junction contained 9 bases not matched to a gene. Germline CDR1 is MNHEY and CDR2 is SMNVEV (reference sequence). The CDR3 region has the DNA TGTGCCAGCAGTTCGGACAGCGGGAGGTCACCCGGGGAGCTGTTTTTT. Protein sequence: CASSSDSGRSPGELFF.